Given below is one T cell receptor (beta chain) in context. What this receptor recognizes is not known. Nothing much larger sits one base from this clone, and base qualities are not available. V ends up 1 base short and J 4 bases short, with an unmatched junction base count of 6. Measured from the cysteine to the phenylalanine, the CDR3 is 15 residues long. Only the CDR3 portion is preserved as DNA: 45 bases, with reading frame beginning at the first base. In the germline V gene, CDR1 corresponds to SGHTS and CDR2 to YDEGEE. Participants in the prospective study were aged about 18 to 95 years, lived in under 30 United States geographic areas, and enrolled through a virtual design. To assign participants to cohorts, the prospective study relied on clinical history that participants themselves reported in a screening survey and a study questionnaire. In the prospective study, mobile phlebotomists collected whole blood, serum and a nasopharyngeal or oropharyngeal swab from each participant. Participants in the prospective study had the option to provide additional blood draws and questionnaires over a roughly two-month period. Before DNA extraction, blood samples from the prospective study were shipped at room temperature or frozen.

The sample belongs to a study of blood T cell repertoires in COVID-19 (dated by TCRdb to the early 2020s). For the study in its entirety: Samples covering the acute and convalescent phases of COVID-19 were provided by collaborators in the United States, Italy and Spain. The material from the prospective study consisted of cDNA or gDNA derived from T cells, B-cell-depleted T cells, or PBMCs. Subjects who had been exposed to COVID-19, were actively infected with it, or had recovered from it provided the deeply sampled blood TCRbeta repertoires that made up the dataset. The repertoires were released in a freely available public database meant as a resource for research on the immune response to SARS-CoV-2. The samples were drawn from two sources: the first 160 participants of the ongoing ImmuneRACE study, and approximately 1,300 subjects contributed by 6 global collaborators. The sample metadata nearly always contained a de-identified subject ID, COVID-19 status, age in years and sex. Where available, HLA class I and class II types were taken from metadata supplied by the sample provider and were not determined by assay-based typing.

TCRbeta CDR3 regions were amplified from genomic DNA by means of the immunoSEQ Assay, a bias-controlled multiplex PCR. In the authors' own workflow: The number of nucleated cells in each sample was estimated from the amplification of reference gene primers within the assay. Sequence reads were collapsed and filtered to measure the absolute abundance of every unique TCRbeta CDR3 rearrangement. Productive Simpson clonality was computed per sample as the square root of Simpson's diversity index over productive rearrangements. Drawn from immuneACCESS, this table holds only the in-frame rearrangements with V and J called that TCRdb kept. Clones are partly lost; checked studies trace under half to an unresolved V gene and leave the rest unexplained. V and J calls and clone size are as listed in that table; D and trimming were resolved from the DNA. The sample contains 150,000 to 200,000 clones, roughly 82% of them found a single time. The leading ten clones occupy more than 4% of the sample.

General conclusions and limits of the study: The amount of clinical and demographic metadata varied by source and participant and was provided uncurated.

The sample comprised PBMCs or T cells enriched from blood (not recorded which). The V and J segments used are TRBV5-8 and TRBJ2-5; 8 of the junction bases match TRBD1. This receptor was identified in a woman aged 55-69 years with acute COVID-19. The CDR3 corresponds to CASSLWQGAGETQYF. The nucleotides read TGTGCCAGCAGCTTGTGGCAGGGGGCCGGAGAGACCCAGTACTTC.